This T cell receptor beta chain was found in a study of blood T cells in healthy people across ages. Study outcomes and limitations: Investigators treated diversity estimates from one million T cells as underestimates.

Points on this clonotype: Its antigen is not identified.

Using a J-beta primer mix together with a sample-barcoded 5' primer, a second PCR was run for about 6 to 11 cycles. Each cDNA molecule was tagged by a template-switch adaptor that had 12 random nucleotides. Per sample, CDR3-containing paired-end reads numbered at least 2.5 million. Each CDR3 protein gets one entry after TCRdb re-called the 5' RACE reads with MiXCR. The sample lists 600,000 to 800,000 distinct CDR3 sequences, around a fifth occurring once. The CDR3 spans 14 residues. The germline V gene has CDR1 MNHEY and CDR2 SVGEGT. Sequenced input: blood. The source of this sequence is a man between 65 and 80 years old in good health. This chain joins TRBV6-2 or TRBV6-3 and TRBJ2-5, with TRBD1 as a possible D gene (5 bases). The last part of the DNA fits TRBJ2-7 better; the J call may be wrong. The CDR3 region is CASSSMTESYEQYF. The DNA of the CDR3 is TGTGCCAGCAGTTCGATGACAGAATCCTACGAGCAGTACTTC.